Following are 25 T cell receptor beta chains from one sample sequenced in a study of T cells in Graves' hyperthyroidism and ophthalmopathy. The source material, RNA transcripts, was used to amplify TCR beta CDR3 regions. The HTBI set primed first-round TCR CDR3 RT-PCR. One entry per CDR3 protein, called by TCRdb with MiXCR from the multiplex PCR reads. The sample comprises hundreds of thousands of distinct CDR3 sequences, 11% to 15% of which are singletons, and about 26% rests with the top ten. The source material was blood. The receptor set was obtained from a woman in her twenties or thirties with Graves' hyperthyroidism.

This clonotype was found a few times. V gene TRBV9 combines with J gene TRBJ2-7; 7 nucleotides match TRBD2. Trimming cost V 7 bases and J 3 bases; bases outside gene matches: 10. The CDR3 consists of 14 residues. Germline V lookup: CDR1 SGDLS, CDR2 YYNGEE. DNA of the CDR3: TGTGCCAGCTCCTCCGGGACTAACCTCTACGAGCAGTACTTC. Translating it yields CASSSGTNLYEQYF.

The rearrangement links TRBV20-1 to TRBJ1-6, with D tentatively TRBD1 (5 bases). The CDR3 loop spans 17 amino acids. Trimming took off 1 base at V and 4 bases at J, with 17 bases between the two ends. Germline CDR1 and CDR2: DFQATT and SNEGSKA (reference sequence). CDR3 sequence: CSARGGGSRSYNSPLHF. CDR3 coding DNA: TGCAGTGCTAGAGGGGGGGGGTCTCGATCATATAATTCACCCCTCCACTTT.

The chain joins TRBV28 to TRBJ1-5; D is unclear. CDR1 is MDHEN, CDR2 SYDVKM, per germline. The ends were cut back, 11 bases at V and 9 bases at J, with 20 bases in the middle. This CDR3 contains 13 residues. This CDR3 reads CASTYRVGGPQHF. The CDR3, as DNA: TGTGCCTCGACATACCGGGTTGGCGGGCCCCAGCATTTT.

The chain carries TRBV3-1 and TRBJ1-2, with D perhaps TRBD1 (6 bases). Trimming took off 5 bases at V and 8 bases at J, with 12 bases between the two ends. This CDR3 region has 12 residues. Germline V gene data show CDR1 as LGHDT and CDR2 as YNNKEL (reference sequence). The CDR3 nucleotides are TGTGCCAGCAGCTCAATACAGGGCGGCTACACCTTC. Its protein is CASSSIQGGYTF.

This chain links TRBV5-4 with TRBJ2-1; D may be TRBD2 (6 bases). This CDR3 contains 15 residues. Trimming took off 9 bases at V and 0 bases at J, with 16 bases between the two ends. Germline V gene data show CDR1 as SGHNT and CDR2 as YYREEE (reference sequence). This chain's CDR3 is CATAPGTGSYNEQFF. The CDR3, as DNA: TGTGCCACTGCTCCCGGGACTGGCTCCTACAATGAGCAGTTCTTC.

On this clonotype: A much larger clone differs from this one at a single base, so this may be a read error. V usage is TRBV28 and J usage is TRBJ2-1; no reliable D call. The CDR3 is 14 amino acids. Germline loops: CDR1 MDHEN, CDR2 SYDVKM. Written as DNA, the CDR3 is TGTGCCAGCACCCGCGGATTCTCCTACAATGAGCAGCTCTTC. This codes for CASTRGFSYNEQLF.

This clonotype was recorded a few times. This CDR3 reads CSVDGQGTDEQFF. CDR3 DNA: TGCAGCGTTGATGGACAGGGGACCGATGAGCAGTTCTTC. The chain carries TRBV29-1 and TRBJ2-1; 9 bases line up with TRBD1. With V trimmed by 3 bases and J by 8 bases, 5 bases remained unmatched. CDR1 is SQVTM and CDR2 is ANQGSEA in the germline V gene. The length of the CDR3 is 13 residues.

This clonotype was detected many times. The V and J genes are TRBV28 and TRBJ2-1; 16 bases align to TRBD2. Germline loops: CDR1 MDHEN, CDR2 SYDVKM. V lost 5 bases, J lost 4 bases, and 5 bases stayed unmatched. This CDR3 is 17 amino acids long. CDR3 sequence (DNA): TGTGCCAGCAGTGGGACGGGACTAGCGGGGGGGTACAATGAGCAGTTCTTC. Protein sequence: CASSGTGLAGGYNEQFF.

Concerning this clonotype: This clone may be a read error of a much larger clone one base away. This chain connects TRBV28 to TRBJ1-4; D is unresolved. V was pared by 6 bases and J by 7 bases, with 12 bases between. Germline V lookup: CDR1 MDHEN, CDR2 SYDVKM. This CDR3 spans 13 amino acids. The CDR3 sequence: CASRGISSEKLFF. The DNA for the CDR3 is TGTGCCAGCAGGGGGATATCTAGTGAAAAACTGTTTTTT. Full variable domain (rest looked up from reference TRBV28 and TRBJ1-4): DVKVTQSSRYLVKRTGEKVFLECVQDMDHENMFWYRQDPGLGLRLIYFSYDVKMKEKGDIPEGYSVSREKKERFSLILESASTNQTSMYLCASRGISSEKLFFGSGTQLSVL.

This clonotype was counted many times. The chain combines TRBV20-1 with TRBJ2-7; maybe TRBD2 (6 bases). Germline V gene lookup returns CDR1 DFQATT and CDR2 SNEGSKA (reference sequence). The length of the CDR3 is 14 residues. The ends were cut back, 6 bases at V and 0 bases at J, with 15 bases in the middle. The CDR3 loop is CSALRGLNSYEQYF. CDR3 in DNA: TGCAGTGCCCTACGGGGACTCAACTCCTACGAGCAGTACTTC.

This clonotype was counted a few times. This chain uses TRBV7-9 with TRBJ1-1; D call uncertain. Trimming took off 4 bases at V and 8 bases at J, with 17 bases between the two ends. Germline V CDR1 and CDR2: SEHNR, FQNEAQ (reference sequence). This CDR3 is 14 amino acids long. CDR3 sequence: CASSSHGPATEAFF. The CDR3 coding sequence is TGTGCCAGCAGCTCCCATGGCCCCGCGACCGAAGCTTTCTTT. Variable domain in full (rest from reference TRBV7-9 and TRBJ1-1): DTGVSQNPRHKITKRGQNVTFRCDPISEHNRLYWYRQTLGQGPEFLTYFQNEAQLEKSRLLSDRFSAERPKGSFSTLEIQRTEQGDSAMYLCASSSHGPATEAFFGQGTRLTVV.

This clonotype was detected ten times or more. The genes are TRBV28 and TRBJ2-5, with 9 nucleotides matching TRBD1. The J segment lost 6 bases and the V segment lost 6 bases, leaving 11 bases of the junction unmatched. CDR1 is MDHEN, CDR2 SYDVKM, per germline. This CDR3 has 15 residues. CDR3 sequence reads: CASSQTGGGRQTQYF. The CDR3 DNA follows: TGTGCCAGCAGCCAAACAGGGGGCGGTAGGCAGACCCAGTACTTC.

This clonotype appeared a few times. This rearrangement joins TRBV20-1 to TRBJ1-5; maybe TRBD1 (6 bases). The CDR3 length is 16 residues. Germline V CDR1 and CDR2: DFQATT, SNEGSKA (reference sequence). Trimming shortened V by 3 bases and J by 0 bases, and 15 bases separated the two germline ends. Here the CDR3 reads CSASRGGTYSNQPQHF. The CDR3 DNA follows: TGCAGTGCTAGTAGGGGGGGTACGTATAGCAATCAGCCCCAGCATTTT.

This clonotype has a count of ten or more. The V and J genes are TRBV20-1 and TRBJ2-7; 11 bases are a match to TRBD2. V trimming: 3 bases; J trimming: 3 bases; junction bases outside the gene matches: 4. Germline CDR1 DFQATT, CDR2 SNEGSKA (reference sequence). CDR3 length: 14 amino acids. CDR3 in amino acids: CSARVLAGGYEQYF. CDR3 bases: TGCAGTGCTAGGGTCCTAGCGGGGGGCTACGAGCAGTACTTC.

At least ten counts were recorded for this clonotype. An end of the junction differs from the germline gene, which may be a read error. The rearrangement links TRBV6-1 to TRBJ2-1; a possible D gene is TRBD2 (6 bases). The CDR3 contains 15 residues. The V gene's germline CDR1 is MNHNS and CDR2 SASEGT. Here the CDR3 DNA reads TGTGCCAGCAGCTCCGTCGGGAGCCCCTATAATGAGCAGTTCTTC. Its translation: CASSSVGSPYNEQFF.

This clonotype was detected ten times or more. The chain's CDR3 is CASTSSETDDQPQHF. The CDR3 DNA sequence: TGTGCCAGCACGTCCTCCGAGACTGATGATCAGCCCCAGCATTTT. J is TRBJ1-5 and V is TRBV2, with D hard to call. CDR1 and CDR2 from the germline V gene are SNHLY and FYNNEI. V was shortened by 7 bases and J by 5 bases, with 18 bases between the two germline ends. CDR3 size: 15 residues.

The chain joins TRBV18 to TRBJ1-5, with 7 bases matching TRBD1. Germline assignment: CDR1 KGHSH and CDR2 LQKENI. The CDR3 extends over 16 amino acids. V lost 0 bases and J lost 5; bases outside the gene matches: 7. The CDR3 DNA follows: TGTGCCAGCTCACCACCCACAGGACAGGTTTATCAGCCCCAGCATTTT. Translation gives CASSPPTGQVYQPQHF.

This clonotype was observed a handful of times. The J gene is TRBJ2-1, the V gene TRBV6-1, with D unclear. Trimming left V 7 bases short and J 7 bases short, with 17 bases between. Per germline, CDR1 MNHNS and CDR2 SASEGT. This CDR3 region has 14 residues. The CDR3 sequence: CASNPGSAQNEQFF. The CDR3 DNA follows: TGTGCCAGCAACCCCGGCAGCGCCCAGAATGAGCAGTTCTTC.

The rearrangement uses TRBV25-1 and TRBJ1-5; 11 bases are shared with TRBD1. Germline V gene lookup returns CDR1 MGHDK and CDR2 SYGVNS. The CDR3 has 15 residues. V shed 3 bases and J 5 bases; nucleotides not matched to a gene: 3. The CDR3 region has the DNA TGTGCCAGCAGTGAGGGGGGACAGGGGGATCAGCCCCAGCATTTT. This sequence encodes CASSEGGQGDQPQHF. Supplemented by reference TRBV25-1 and TRBJ1-5, the full variable domain reads EADIYQTPRYLVIGTGKKITLECSQTMGHDKMYWYQQDPGMELHLIHYSYGVNSTEKGDLSSESTVSRIRTEHFPLTLESARPSHTSQYLCASSEGGQGDQPQHFGDGTRLSIL.

This clonotype was seen many times. The chain uses TRBV2 and TRBJ2-5; D might be TRBD1 (6 bases). CDR3 length: 15 residues. In germline, CDR1 is SNHLY, CDR2 FYNNEI. V was pared by 5 bases and J by 2 bases, with 15 bases between. This chain's CDR3 is CASSFDRRLQETQYF. The CDR3 DNA follows: TGTGCCAGCAGTTTCGACAGGCGGTTACAAGAGACCCAGTACTTC.

This clonotype was picked up many times. The V and J genes are TRBV12-3 or TRBV12-4 and TRBJ1-4; D is unresolved. Trimming stripped 3 bases from V and 0 bases from J, with 11 bases between. This CDR3 is built from 16 residues. The CDR3 nucleotides are TGTGCCAGCAGTTTGTGGTTTGCGGCAACTAATGAAAAACTGTTTTTT. This codes for CASSLWFAATNEKLFF.

This clonotype came up many times. This chain links TRBV12-3 or TRBV12-4 with TRBJ2-2; D remains unclear. The CDR3 is made up of 15 amino acids. V was cut by 8 bases and J by 0 bases, with 13 bases left in between. CDR3 nucleotide sequence: TGTGCCAGCGTTTTAGGGCGGACGAACACCGGGGAGCTGTTTTTT. Amino acids: CASVLGRTNTGELFF.

The V call is TRBV13, the J call TRBJ2-4; D is uncertain. This CDR3 is 16 amino acids long. The germline V and J ends were trimmed by 5 bases and 0 bases, with 14 bases remaining between them. Germline assignment: CDR1 PRHDT and CDR2 FYEKMQ (reference sequence). The CDR3: CASSKRVDLAKNIQYF. CDR3 DNA: TGTGCCAGCAGCAAACGGGTCGACTTAGCCAAAAACATTCAGTACTTC.

This clonotype came up many times. The chain combines TRBV20-1 with TRBJ2-7, with unresolved D. Germline CDR1 is DFQATT and CDR2 is SNEGSKA (reference sequence). The CDR3 is made up of 16 amino acids. V shed 0 bases and J shed 3 bases, with 18 bases lying between them. CDR3 in amino acids: CSARELAAPSFYEQYF. CDR3 sequence (DNA): TGCAGTGCTAGAGAGTTAGCCGCGCCCTCCTTCTACGAGCAGTACTTC.

J is TRBJ1-5 and V is TRBV4-1; possible D gene TRBD1, 5 bases. This CDR3 comprises 17 residues. Germline V gene lookup returns CDR1 MGHRA and CDR2 YSYEKL. Between the trimmed V and J ends, which lost 0 bases and 5 bases, there was a span of 17 bases. CDR3 coding DNA: TGCGCCAGCAGCCAAGATTGGGGCGGCAGGGAAGATCAGCCCCAGCATTTT. Protein product: CASSQDWGGREDQPQHF.